Listed below are T cell receptor beta chains from one sample, sequenced in a study of blood T cell repertoires in COVID-19. Assay used: immunoSEQ multiplex PCR; TCRdb lists only in-frame clones, some missing. The sample lists fewer than 350,000 clones; 81% were seen once. The specimen was peripheral blood. Receptors originate from an older woman with active or convalescent COVID-19. Both conserved end residues are part of each CDR3. Fields, in order: D gene, clone size, J gene, V gene, CDR3 DNA, CDR3 protein. D genes are given only for firm matches. Not every row has a clone size; where given, it reads once, few, many or a size class.

d_call: TRBD1
clone_size: -
j_call: TRBJ1-1
v_call: TRBV9
cdr3_nt: TGTGCCAGCAGCGTCCTCTCCTCGGGGACAGGGGGCGGTAGGGACACTGAAGCTTTCTTT
cdr3_aa: CASSVLSSGTGGGRDTEAFF

d_call: TRBD1
clone_size: -
j_call: TRBJ1-2
v_call: TRBV6-6
cdr3_nt: TGTGCCAGCAGTAAGGACAGGGGTTATGGCTACACCTTC
cdr3_aa: CASSKDRGYGYTF

d_call: -
clone_size: -
j_call: TRBJ1-6
v_call: TRBV7-3
cdr3_nt: TGTGCCAGCAGCCTAGGCAGCTCCTATAATTCACCCCTCCACTTT
cdr3_aa: CASSLGSSYNSPLHF

d_call: TRBD1
clone_size: -
j_call: TRBJ1-4
v_call: TRBV2
cdr3_nt: TGTGCCAGCAGGGGGACAGCAACTAATGAAAAACTGTTTTTT
cdr3_aa: CASRGTATNEKLFF

d_call: -
clone_size: -
j_call: TRBJ2-3
v_call: TRBV6-5
cdr3_nt: TGTGCCACCAGGGGAGGGCCAGATACGCAGTATTTT
cdr3_aa: CATRGGPDTQYF

d_call: TRBD2
clone_size: -
j_call: TRBJ2-7
v_call: TRBV2
cdr3_nt: TGTGCCAGCAGTGTGGCGGGGGAACTAGCCTACGAGCAGTACTTC
cdr3_aa: CASSVAGELAYEQYF

d_call: TRBD1
clone_size: -
j_call: TRBJ1-2
v_call: TRBV7-3
cdr3_nt: TGTGCCAGCAGCTTAGGGACAGAAAGTTATGGCTACACCTTC
cdr3_aa: CASSLGTESYGYTF

d_call: -
clone_size: -
j_call: TRBJ2-1
v_call: TRBV7-2
cdr3_nt: TGTGCCAGCAGCCCCGGGGGACCCTACAATGAGCAGTTCTTC
cdr3_aa: CASSPGGPYNEQFF

d_call: TRBD1
clone_size: -
j_call: TRBJ1-1
v_call: TRBV4-2
cdr3_nt: TGTGCCAGCAGCCAAGATAGCCCGGGACAGGTTGAAGCTTTCTTT
cdr3_aa: CASSQDSPGQVEAFF

d_call: -
clone_size: -
j_call: TRBJ1-3
v_call: TRBV18
cdr3_nt: TGTGCCAGCTCACCACAGGGGGCTGGAAACACCATATATTTT
cdr3_aa: CASSPQGAGNTIYF

d_call: TRBD1
clone_size: -
j_call: TRBJ1-2
v_call: TRBV5-4
cdr3_nt: TGTGCCAGCAGCCTACTCACAGGGGGCCCTCGAGGTCCCCATGGCTACACCTTC
cdr3_aa: CASSLLTGGPRGPHGYTF

d_call: TRBD1
clone_size: once
j_call: TRBJ1-2
v_call: TRBV6-5
cdr3_nt: TGTGCCAGCAGAAGAAACAGGGGGGGGTCGGGCTACACCTTC
cdr3_aa: CASRRNRGGSGYTF

d_call: TRBD2
clone_size: -
j_call: TRBJ2-7
v_call: TRBV4-3
cdr3_nt: TGCGCCAGCAGCCAAGACGGGGGGGAAAGCTCCTACGAGCAGTACTTC
cdr3_aa: CASSQDGGESSYEQYF

d_call: -
clone_size: -
j_call: TRBJ2-7
v_call: TRBV14
cdr3_nt: TGTGCCAGCAGCCAAGTCGACGAGCAGTACTTC
cdr3_aa: CASSQVDEQYF

d_call: TRBD2
clone_size: -
j_call: TRBJ2-1
v_call: TRBV30
cdr3_nt: TGTGCCTGGAGTGTACGGACTAGCGGCTCCTACAATGAGCAGTTCTTC
cdr3_aa: CAWSVRTSGSYNEQFF

d_call: -
clone_size: -
j_call: TRBJ1-5
v_call: TRBV4-1
cdr3_nt: TGCGCCAGCAGCCAGAGGGGGGGGGAGGGTCAGCCCCAGCATTTT
cdr3_aa: CASSQRGGEGQPQHF

d_call: -
clone_size: -
j_call: TRBJ1-2
v_call: TRBV20-1
cdr3_nt: TGCAGTGCTAGAGAGTCGAGGGGCTACACCTTC
cdr3_aa: CSARESRGYTF

d_call: -
clone_size: -
j_call: TRBJ2-2
v_call: TRBV19
cdr3_nt: TGTGCCAGTAGTACCCGCGCGGCGAGCTCCGGGGAGCTGTTTTTT
cdr3_aa: CASSTRAASSGELFF

d_call: TRBD1
clone_size: -
j_call: TRBJ2-2
v_call: TRBV2
cdr3_nt: TGTGCCAGCAGGGACAGGGCGAACACCGGGGAGCTGTTTTTT
cdr3_aa: CASRDRANTGELFF

d_call: -
clone_size: -
j_call: TRBJ2-3
v_call: TRBV4-3
cdr3_nt: TGCGCCAGCAGCCAAGAAGGAGGTTACACAGATACGCAGTATTTT
cdr3_aa: CASSQEGGYTDTQYF

d_call: TRBD1
clone_size: -
j_call: TRBJ1-1
v_call: TRBV7-6
cdr3_nt: TGTGCCAGCAGCTTTATGCGACAGGGCATGACTGAAGCTTTCTTT
cdr3_aa: CASSFMRQGMTEAFF

d_call: TRBD2
clone_size: once
j_call: TRBJ2-1
v_call: TRBV7-2
cdr3_nt: TGTGCCAGCAGCTTAGACAGTGGGACTAGCAGAAATGAGCAGTTCTTC
cdr3_aa: CASSLDSGTSRNEQFF

d_call: -
clone_size: -
j_call: TRBJ1-1
v_call: TRBV9
cdr3_nt: TGTGCCAGCAGTGTTTCCCCCACTTCTTACACTGAAGCTTTCTTT
cdr3_aa: CASSVSPTSYTEAFF

d_call: TRBD2
clone_size: -
j_call: TRBJ2-3
v_call: TRBV7-6
cdr3_nt: TGTGCCAGCAGCTGGTCTAGCGGGGGAGAAACAGATACGCAGTATTTT
cdr3_aa: CASSWSSGGETDTQYF

d_call: -
clone_size: -
j_call: TRBJ2-7
v_call: TRBV4-2
cdr3_nt: TGTGCCAGCAGCCAAGAGTACAGTCCCTACGAGCAGTACTTC
cdr3_aa: CASSQEYSPYEQYF

d_call: TRBD2
clone_size: -
j_call: TRBJ2-3
v_call: TRBV7-9
cdr3_nt: TGTGCCAGCAGCTTCGCGGACCGCGGGGGGCCTAGCACAGATACGCAGTATTTT
cdr3_aa: CASSFADRGGPSTDTQYF

d_call: -
clone_size: -
j_call: TRBJ1-2
v_call: TRBV7-9
cdr3_nt: TGTGCCAGCAGCCCAATCGGACACGGCGACTATGGCTACACCTTC
cdr3_aa: CASSPIGHGDYGYTF

d_call: -
clone_size: few
j_call: TRBJ1-1
v_call: TRBV4-1
cdr3_nt: TGCGCCAGCAGCCAAGTCCCAGGGGATGGAGCTTTCTTT
cdr3_aa: CASSQVPGDGAFF

d_call: TRBD1
clone_size: -
j_call: TRBJ2-2
v_call: TRBV14
cdr3_nt: TGTGCCAGCAGCCAAGGTGGACAGGTGCGAAGGGCCGGGGAGCTGTTTTTT
cdr3_aa: CASSQGGQVRRAGELFF

d_call: -
clone_size: few
j_call: TRBJ2-1
v_call: TRBV4-1
cdr3_nt: TGCGCCAGCAGCCAATCCGTGGGCACCTACAATGAGCAGTTCTTC
cdr3_aa: CASSQSVGTYNEQFF

d_call: -
clone_size: -
j_call: TRBJ2-3
v_call: TRBV9
cdr3_nt: TGTGCCAGCAGCGTAGTTTCGGTAGATACGCAGTATTTT
cdr3_aa: CASSVVSVDTQYF

d_call: -
clone_size: -
j_call: TRBJ1-2
v_call: TRBV2
cdr3_nt: TGTGCCAGCAGTGTGGACAGAAACTATGGCTACACCTTC
cdr3_aa: CASSVDRNYGYTF

d_call: TRBD2
clone_size: -
j_call: TRBJ2-2
v_call: TRBV5-4
cdr3_nt: TGTGCCAGCAGCCCTCGAGCGGGGGGGGCGAACACCGGGGAGCTGTTTTTT
cdr3_aa: CASSPRAGGANTGELFF

d_call: TRBD1
clone_size: -
j_call: TRBJ2-3
v_call: TRBV5-1
cdr3_nt: TGCGCCAGCAGCTTGGGCAGGGGGCGTACAGATACGCAGTATTTT
cdr3_aa: CASSLGRGRTDTQYF

d_call: -
clone_size: many
j_call: TRBJ2-2
v_call: TRBV11-2
cdr3_nt: TGTGCCAGCAGCCGGCTCGGGGAACGGGAGCTGTTTTTT
cdr3_aa: CASSRLGERELFF

d_call: -
clone_size: -
j_call: TRBJ1-6
v_call: TRBV13
cdr3_nt: TGTGCCAGCAGCTTAGTCCCCAGAAATTCACCCCTCCACTTT
cdr3_aa: CASSLVPRNSPLHF

d_call: TRBD2
clone_size: -
j_call: TRBJ2-3
v_call: TRBV7-3
cdr3_nt: TGTGCCAGCGCGGGGGTTGGAGATACGCAGTATTTT
cdr3_aa: CASAGVGDTQYF

d_call: -
clone_size: -
j_call: TRBJ2-2
v_call: TRBV7-3
cdr3_nt: TGTGCCAGCAGCTTGGGCAGTTCGGAGCTGTTTTTT
cdr3_aa: CASSLGSSELFF

d_call: TRBD1
clone_size: few
j_call: TRBJ1-2
v_call: TRBV18
cdr3_nt: TGTGCCAGCTCGACACAGGGGGCGGGAAGTGGCTACACCTTC
cdr3_aa: CASSTQGAGSGYTF

d_call: TRBD2
clone_size: few
j_call: TRBJ2-5
v_call: TRBV6-2/TRBV6-3
cdr3_nt: TGTGCCAGCAGTACGACTGCAGCGGGGTACCAAGAGACCCAGTACTTC
cdr3_aa: CASSTTAAGYQETQYF

d_call: TRBD1
clone_size: few
j_call: TRBJ2-7
v_call: TRBV15
cdr3_nt: TGTGCCACCAGCTCCAGGGGGCCCCACGAGCAGTACTTC
cdr3_aa: CATSSRGPHEQYF